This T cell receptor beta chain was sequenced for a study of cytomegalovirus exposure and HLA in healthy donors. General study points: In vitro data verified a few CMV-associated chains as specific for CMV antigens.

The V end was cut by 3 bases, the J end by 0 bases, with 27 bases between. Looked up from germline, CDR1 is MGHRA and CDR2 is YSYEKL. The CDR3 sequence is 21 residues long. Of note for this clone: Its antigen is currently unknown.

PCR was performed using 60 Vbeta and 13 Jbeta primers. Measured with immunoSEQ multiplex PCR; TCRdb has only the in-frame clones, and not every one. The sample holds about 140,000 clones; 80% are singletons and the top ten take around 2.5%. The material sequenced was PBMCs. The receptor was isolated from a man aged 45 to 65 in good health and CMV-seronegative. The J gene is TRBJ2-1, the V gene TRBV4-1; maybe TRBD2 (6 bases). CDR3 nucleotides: TGCGCCAGCAGCCAGTCTGCCCGGGGAGGTTTCGCCCCGAGCTCCTACAATGAGCAGTTCTTC. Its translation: CASSQSARGGFAPSSYNEQFF.